These T cell receptor beta chains were read from a single sample in a study of blood T cells in healthy people across ages. TCRdb processed the 5' RACE reads anew with MiXCR; each CDR3 protein has one entry. Found here are around 1,800,000 distinct CDR3 sequences, approximately 40% of them singletons; the top ten hold under 25%. Material: blood. All receptors derive from a human donor in good health. CDR3s include the opening cysteine and the closing phenylalanine or tryptophan. Fields, in order: V gene, J gene, clone size, D gene, CDR3 DNA, CDR3 protein. D genes are given only for firm matches. Rows give clone size only sometimes, using once, few, many, or a class for an expanded clone.

v_gene: TRBV3-1
j_gene: TRBJ2-5
abundance: NA
d_gene: NA
CDR3nt: TGTGCCAGCAACGGACATGCAGCTACGGAGACCCAGTACTTC
CDR3aa: CASNGHAATETQYF

v_gene: TRBV7-8
j_gene: TRBJ2-2
abundance: NA
d_gene: NA
CDR3nt: TGTGCCAGCAGCTTAGCCAGGGGATCCGGGGAGCTGTTTTTT
CDR3aa: CASSLARGSGELFF

v_gene: TRBV25-1
j_gene: TRBJ1-5
abundance: NA
d_gene: TRBD1
CDR3nt: TGTGCCGCCAAAACAGGGGGCCGGAGCAATCAGCCCCAGCATTTT
CDR3aa: CAAKTGGRSNQPQHF

v_gene: TRBV5-1
j_gene: TRBJ2-7
abundance: many
d_gene: NA
CDR3nt: TGCGCCAGCAGCTTGGGTCCGGGGGCTACCTACGAGCAGTACTTC
CDR3aa: CASSLGPGATYEQYF

v_gene: TRBV4-1
j_gene: TRBJ2-7
abundance: few
d_gene: NA
CDR3nt: TGCGCCAGCAGCCAAGGGGAGTTCCGCGAGCAGTACTTC
CDR3aa: CASSQGEFREQYF

v_gene: TRBV18
j_gene: TRBJ2-7
abundance: NA
d_gene: TRBD1
CDR3nt: TGTGCCAGCTCTCCGGGACAGGGCTATGACGAGCAGTACTTC
CDR3aa: CASSPGQGYDEQYF

v_gene: TRBV12-3/TRBV12-4
j_gene: TRBJ1-2
abundance: many
d_gene: NA
CDR3nt: TGTGCCAGCAGTTTGGGTGGGCGCTATGGCTACACCTTC
CDR3aa: CASSLGGRYGYTF

v_gene: TRBV29-1
j_gene: TRBJ1-1
abundance: few
d_gene: NA
CDR3nt: TGCAGCGTACAGGGTCCCCACACTGAAGCTTTCTTT
CDR3aa: CSVQGPHTEAFF

v_gene: TRBV12-3/TRBV12-4
j_gene: TRBJ1-1
abundance: NA
d_gene: NA
CDR3nt: TGTGCCAGCAGTCCCCAGGTAAGAGAGGCGACTTTCTTT
CDR3aa: CASSPQVREATFF

v_gene: TRBV6-2/TRBV6-3
j_gene: TRBJ2-4
abundance: NA
d_gene: NA
CDR3nt: TGTGCCAGCAGGTATCTACCCCAGGGTGTGTGGTACTTC
CDR3aa: CASRYLPQGVWYF

v_gene: TRBV2
j_gene: TRBJ1-2
abundance: NA
d_gene: TRBD1
CDR3nt: TGTGCCAGCAGGAAGGGGGACAGCCGATATGGCTACACCTTC
CDR3aa: CASRKGDSRYGYTF

v_gene: TRBV6-1
j_gene: TRBJ2-7
abundance: few
d_gene: TRBD2
CDR3nt: TGTGCCAGCAGTGAACTAGCGGGGGGAATCTCCTACGAGCAGTACTTC
CDR3aa: CASSELAGGISYEQYF

v_gene: TRBV27
j_gene: TRBJ1-1
abundance: few
d_gene: NA
CDR3nt: TGTGCCAGCACCCTCACCGACAGCCAATTGAACACTGAAGCTTTCTTT
CDR3aa: CASTLTDSQLNTEAFF

v_gene: TRBV12-3/TRBV12-4
j_gene: TRBJ2-7
abundance: once
d_gene: NA
CDR3nt: TGTGCCAGCAGGAGGACGGGCCTCAACTACGAGCAGTACTTC
CDR3aa: CASRRTGLNYEQYF

v_gene: TRBV7-2
j_gene: TRBJ1-1
abundance: NA
d_gene: NA
CDR3nt: TGTGCCAGCAGCTTAGCCCCCGGGGCGTACACTGAAGCTTTCTTT
CDR3aa: CASSLAPGAYTEAFF

v_gene: TRBV14
j_gene: TRBJ2-7
abundance: few
d_gene: NA
CDR3nt: TGTGCCAGCAGCGTCACCGGACCTGACTACGAGCAGTACTTC
CDR3aa: CASSVTGPDYEQYF

v_gene: TRBV20-1
j_gene: TRBJ2-3
abundance: few
d_gene: TRBD2
CDR3nt: TGCAGTGCTAGAGATGGGGAGCGGGGAGACGATACGCAGTATTTT
CDR3aa: CSARDGERGDDTQYF

v_gene: TRBV6-6
j_gene: TRBJ2-7
abundance: NA
d_gene: TRBD1
CDR3nt: TGTGCCAGCAGGATGGGGACAGTGTCCTACGAGCAGTACTTC
CDR3aa: CASRMGTVSYEQYF

v_gene: TRBV7-9
j_gene: TRBJ1-2
abundance: NA
d_gene: NA
CDR3nt: TGTGCCAGCAGCTTAGACGGCCTCAAGGACACCTTC
CDR3aa: CASSLDGLKDTF

v_gene: TRBV15
j_gene: TRBJ2-1
abundance: NA
d_gene: NA
CDR3nt: TGTGCCACCAGCAGAGATCACTCGCTGTACAGCTCCTACAATGAGCAGTTCTTC
CDR3aa: CATSRDHSLYSSYNEQFF

v_gene: TRBV9
j_gene: TRBJ1-1
abundance: many
d_gene: NA
CDR3nt: TGTGCCAGCAGCGTAAGGGGGGCAAGGACTGAAGCTTTCTTT
CDR3aa: CASSVRGARTEAFF

v_gene: TRBV7-2
j_gene: TRBJ1-1
abundance: NA
d_gene: TRBD1
CDR3nt: TGTGCCAGCAGCCCACGGACAGGGCGAATGAACACTGAAGCTTTCTTT
CDR3aa: CASSPRTGRMNTEAFF

v_gene: TRBV7-2
j_gene: TRBJ2-7
abundance: NA
d_gene: TRBD1
CDR3nt: TGTGCCAGCAGTTACGGACAGGGGGCTTACTACGAGCAGTACTTC
CDR3aa: CASSYGQGAYYEQYF

v_gene: TRBV12-5
j_gene: TRBJ2-1
abundance: NA
d_gene: NA
CDR3nt: TGTGCTAGTGGTTTCGGCGAGCAGTTCTTC
CDR3aa: CASGFGEQFF

v_gene: TRBV20-1
j_gene: TRBJ2-3
abundance: NA
d_gene: NA
CDR3nt: TGCAGTGCTAATGAGCGTAGGGGCACAGATACGCAGTATTTT
CDR3aa: CSANERRGTDTQYF

v_gene: TRBV12-3/TRBV12-4
j_gene: TRBJ2-7
abundance: NA
d_gene: TRBD1
CDR3nt: TGTGCCAGCTGGCAGGAGGCGAGACAGGGCTACAATGAGCAGTACTTC
CDR3aa: CASWQEARQGYNEQYF